The 10 T cell receptor beta chains given below trace back to one sample, sequenced in a study of blood T cell repertoires in COVID-19 (dated by TCRdb to 2018 to 2020). The library was generated by the immunoSEQ multiplex PCR assay. TCRdb holds this immuneACCESS table with in-frame rearrangements only. Some clones are missing; in checked studies, unresolved V genes explain under half, and the rest has no known cause. Here the sample has fewer than 200,000 clones; around 90% occur a single time. The top ten clones comprise roughly 9% of the sample. What was sequenced was PBMCs or T cells enriched from blood (not recorded which). The receptor source for this set is a woman between 18 and 29 years old who had recovered from COVID-19.

V and J are TRBV24-1 and TRBJ1-2, with 7 bases identical to TRBD1. V shed 4 bases, J shed 2 bases, and the junction held 6 bases outside the gene matches. The CDR3 extends over 15 amino acids. Looked up from germline, CDR1 is KGHDR and CDR2 is SFDVKD. The chain's CDR3 is CATSDALTGNYGYTF. In DNA form, the CDR3 reads TGTGCCACCAGTGACGCTTTGACAGGGAACTATGGCTACACCTTC.

This clone was recorded only once. This chain joins TRBV9 and TRBJ1-1; unclear D gene. This CDR3 contains 14 residues. V gave up 2 bases and J gave up 1 base, with 9 bases separating them. Germline V gene sequence: CDR1 SGDLS, CDR2 YYNGEE. CDR3 protein: CASSVGPENTEAFF. As DNA, the CDR3 is TGTGCCAGCAGCGTGGGCCCTGAGAACACTGAAGCTTTCTTT.

V is TRBV24-1 and J is TRBJ2-2, with 7 bases lining up with TRBD1. From germline, CDR1 is KGHDR and CDR2 SFDVKD. The CDR3 sequence is 15 residues long. The V segment lost 4 bases and the J segment 7 bases; nucleotides outside the gene matches: 8. CDR3 DNA: TGTGCCACCAGTGACCAGACAGGGCCCAACGGGGAGCTGTTTTTT. This encodes CATSDQTGPNGELFF.

The gene calls are TRBV19 and TRBJ2-7; 8 bases match TRBD1. The CDR3 runs 14 residues. V shed 6 bases and J 2 bases; nucleotides not matched to a gene: 6. In germline, CDR1 is LNHDA, CDR2 SQIVND (reference sequence). The CDR3 DNA reads as TGTGCCAGTAGCCTCGGGACAGGCCCCTACGAGCAGTACTTC. Encoded protein: CASSLGTGPYEQYF.

This sequence joins TRBV9 and TRBJ2-5; the match to TRBD2 covers 12 bases. CDR3 length: 17 amino acids. V shed 4 bases, J shed 4 bases, and the junction held 11 bases outside the gene matches. Germline CDR1 is SGDLS and CDR2 is YYNGEE. CDR3 sequence (DNA): TGTGCCAGCAGCAATGGACTAGCGGGGTCTCATGGAGAGACCCAGTACTTC. This translates into CASSNGLAGSHGETQYF. The full variable domain, with the rest looked up from reference TRBV9 and TRBJ2-5, is DSGVTQTPKHLITATGQRVTLRCSPRSGDLSVYWYQQSLDQGLQFLIQYYNGEERAKGNILERFSAQQFPDLHSELNLSSLELGDSALYFCASSNGLAGSHGETQYFGPGTRLLVL.

CDR3 sequence (DNA): TGTGCCAGCAGCGCCGGGACAGCTAACACTGAAGCTTTCTTT. This encodes CASSAGTANTEAFF. J is TRBJ1-1 and V is TRBV3-1 (or the pseudogene TRBV3-2); 7 bases line up with TRBD1. The CDR3 totals 14 residues. Germline lookup yields CDR1 LGHDT and CDR2 YNNKEL (reference sequence). Trimming took 5 bases from V and 2 from J; bases not matched to a gene: 5.

This clone has only one observation. CDR3 sequence (DNA): TGTGCCAGCAGCGTAGAATGGGGCTTGAACACTGAAGCTTTCTTT. It translates to CASSVEWGLNTEAFF. The chain employs TRBV9 and TRBJ1-1, with D perhaps matching TRBD1 (5 bases). The ends were cut back, 0 bases at V and 0 bases at J, with 9 bases in the middle. Germline V gene data show CDR1 as SGDLS and CDR2 as YYNGEE. The CDR3 loop spans 15 amino acids.

This chain uses TRBV6-5 with TRBJ1-1, with no clear D. The V end lost 6 bases, the J end lost 4 bases, and 18 bases lay between the germline ends. CDR3 length: 15 amino acids. Per germline, CDR1 MNHEY and CDR2 SVGAGI. The DNA for the CDR3 is TGTGCCAGCAGAAATCCCTCCGGGAGCTTCACTGAAGCTTTCTTT. Encoded protein: CASRNPSGSFTEAFF.

The chain links TRBV5-4 to TRBJ1-4; perhaps TRBD1 as D (6 bases). The germline V gene has CDR1 SGHNT and CDR2 YYREEE (reference sequence). The V end lost 2 bases, the J end lost 8 bases, and 10 bases lay between the germline ends. The CDR3 consists of 13 residues. CDR3 in DNA: TGTGCCAGCAGCTTCGACAGGCGCGAAAAACTGTTTTTT. Its translation: CASSFDRREKLFF.

The chain combines TRBV9 with TRBJ2-1; TRBD2 agrees at 10 bases. Germline V gene data show CDR1 as SGDLS and CDR2 as YYNGEE. V was pared by 2 bases and J by 8 bases, with 4 bases of the junction left unmatched. The CDR3 spans 14 residues. The CDR3 sequence is CASSVSGGAYEQFF. CDR3 DNA: TGTGCCAGCAGCGTCAGCGGGGGGGCCTATGAGCAGTTCTTC.